The 5 T cell receptor beta chains listed next were all sequenced from one sample in a study of identical twins. MiXCR, applied by TCRdb to the 5' RACE reads, yields one record per CDR3 protein. The sample holds hundreds of thousands of distinct CDR3 sequences, under 8.5% seen once. The sample also formed part of further work on yellow fever vaccine responses in identical twins.

Sequencing input: PBMCs. These receptors were obtained from a woman aged 18-29 years in good health.

V usage is TRBV19 and J usage is TRBJ2-1; 9 bases agree with TRBD1. Germline CDR1 is LNHDA and CDR2 is SQIVND (reference sequence). The CDR3 consists of 16 residues. V lost 0 bases to trimming and J lost 5 bases; unmatched junction nucleotides: 5. CDR3 in DNA: TGTGCCAGTAGTATAGATCCTGGGACAGGGAACAATGAGCAGTTCTTC. This translates into CASSIDPGTGNNEQFF.

This clonotype was picked up a small number of times. This rearrangement joins TRBV29-1 to TRBJ2-5; the D is unclear. Trimming removed 4 bases at V and 5 bases at J, with 11 bases between. From germline, CDR1 is SQVTM and CDR2 ANQGSEA. There are 12 residues in the CDR3. DNA of the CDR3: TGCAGCGTTGGGCCGAGCGCGGAGACCCAGTACTTC. Protein: CSVGPSAETQYF.

This clonotype showed up just once. This chain links TRBV7-9 with TRBJ2-5, with unresolved D. This CDR3 is built from 12 residues. The germline V gene encodes CDR1 SEHNR and CDR2 FQNEAQ (reference sequence). V lost 2 bases and J lost 5, with 6 bases in between. The CDR3 DNA reads TGTGCCAGCAGCTTAATTACCGAGACCCAGTACTTC. It encodes CASSLITETQYF. Full variable domain (outside the CDR3, taken from reference TRBV7-9 and TRBJ2-5): DTGVSQNPRHKITKRGQNVTFRCDPISEHNRLYWYRQTLGQGPEFLTYFQNEAQLEKSRLLSDRFSAERPKGSFSTLEIQRTEQGDSAMYLCASSLITETQYFGPGTRLLVL.

J is TRBJ1-4 and V is TRBV2; D is unclear. Germline lookup yields CDR1 SNHLY and CDR2 FYNNEI. There are 14 residues in the CDR3. V lost 5 bases, J lost 8 bases, and 15 bases lay in between. CDR3 sequence reads: CASSLVRTGEKLFF. The CDR3 DNA sequence: TGTGCCAGCAGTTTGGTCCGGACCGGGGAAAAACTGTTTTTT.

This clonotype has a handful of counts. The V call is TRBV24-1, the J call TRBJ2-1, with D tentatively TRBD2 (6 bases). The length of the CDR3 is 16 residues. Germline V gene data show CDR1 as KGHDR and CDR2 as SFDVKD. V lost 4 bases to trimming and J lost 0 bases, with 12 bases between them. DNA for the CDR3: TGTGCCACCAGTGAACCGGGACTGAGCTCCTACAATGAGCAGTTCTTC. It yields the protein CATSEPGLSSYNEQFF.